Reported below is one TCR beta chain. The data belong to a study of shared T cell receptors in the human thymus. Germline loops: CDR1 LGHNT, CDR2 FRNRAP. The J segment lost 9 bases and the V segment lost 1 base, leaving 11 bases of the junction unmatched. This CDR3 has 17 residues. TCRdb's table, derived via immunoSEQ multiplex PCR, lists solely in-frame clones and lacks some. Here the sample spans hundreds of thousands of clones, approximately 87% being singletons. A further study also used this sample, focusing on human thymus T cells. From that study: Resections that were taken during corrective heart surgery supplied the thymus tissue. Gene usage for V and J segments appeared biased in thymic and blood repertoires.

The chain is built from TRBV12-5 and TRBJ2-1, with TRBD2 matching over 11 bases. The sample comprised thymocytes. This TCR came from a boy younger than two with a congenital heart defect. CDR3 in amino acids: CASGLDTLAGGFPEQFF. Here the CDR3 DNA reads TGTGCTAGTGGTTTGGATACCCTAGCGGGGGGTTTCCCTGAGCAGTTCTTC.